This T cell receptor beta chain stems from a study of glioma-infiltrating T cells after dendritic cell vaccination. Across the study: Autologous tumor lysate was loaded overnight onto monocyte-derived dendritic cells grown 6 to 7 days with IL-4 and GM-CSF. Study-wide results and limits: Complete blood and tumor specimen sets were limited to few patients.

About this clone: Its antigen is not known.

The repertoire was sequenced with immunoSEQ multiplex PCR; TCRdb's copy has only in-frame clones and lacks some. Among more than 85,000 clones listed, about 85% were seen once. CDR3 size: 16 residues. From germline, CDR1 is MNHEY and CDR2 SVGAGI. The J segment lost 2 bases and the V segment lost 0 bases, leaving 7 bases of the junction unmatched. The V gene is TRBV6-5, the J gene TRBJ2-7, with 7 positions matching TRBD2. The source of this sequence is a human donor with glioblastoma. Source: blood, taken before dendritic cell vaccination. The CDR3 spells CASSYSGVAGTYEQYF. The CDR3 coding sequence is TGTGCCAGCAGTTACTCGGGAGTAGCGGGCACCTACGAGCAGTACTTC.